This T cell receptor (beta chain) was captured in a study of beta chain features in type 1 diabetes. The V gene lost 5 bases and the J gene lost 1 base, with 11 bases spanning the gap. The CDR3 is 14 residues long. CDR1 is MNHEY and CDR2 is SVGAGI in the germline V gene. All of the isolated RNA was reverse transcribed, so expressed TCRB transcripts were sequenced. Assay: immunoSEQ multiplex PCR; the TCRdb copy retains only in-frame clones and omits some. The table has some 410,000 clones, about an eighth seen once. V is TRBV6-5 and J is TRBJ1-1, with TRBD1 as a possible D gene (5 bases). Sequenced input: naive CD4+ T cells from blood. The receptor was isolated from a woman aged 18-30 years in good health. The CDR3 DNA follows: TGTGCCAGCAGTGCCGGGACGAAGAACACTGAAGCTTTCTTT. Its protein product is CASSAGTKNTEAFF.